This T cell receptor beta chain was retrieved from a study of blood T cell repertoires in COVID-19. Looking at the study overall: PBMCs, B-cell-depleted T cells, or T cells were the source of the cDNA or gDNA that made up the material.

This clone appeared once. Original methodology: Amplification of reference gene primers provided the estimated nucleated cell counts. The data were produced by immunoSEQ multiplex PCR, yet TCRdb's version contains in-frame clones alone and is incomplete. The D gene and trimming were derived from the DNA, and the V and J assignments and clone size from that table. This sample yields around 190,000 clones, of which over 70% are seen a single time; roughly 6.7% belongs to the top ten. Germline CDR1 SGHAT, CDR2 FQNNGV. Trimming removed 1 base at V and 6 bases at J, with 7 bases between. There are 13 residues in the CDR3.

The TCR was taken from a man between 60 and 75 years old with acute or convalescent COVID-19. Sequencing input: peripheral blood. The chain links TRBV11-2 to TRBJ2-1, with D unclear. CDR3 protein: CASSLVGPNEQFF. Written as DNA, the CDR3 is TGTGCCAGCAGCTTAGTTGGGCCCAATGAGCAGTTCTTC.